This T cell receptor (beta chain) emerged from a study of blood T cell repertoires in COVID-19. Looking at the study overall: From T cells, B-cell-depleted T cells, or PBMCs came the material, which was cDNA or gDNA.

Authors' analysis steps: Estimated nucleated cell counts came from reference gene primer amplification. Data came from immunoSEQ multiplex PCR; TCRdb stores just in-frame clones and leaves some out. That table supplies the V and J calls and clone size; D and trimming were determined from the DNA. The sample lists around 250,000 clones; roughly 85% were seen once. Material for sequencing was peripheral blood. This sequence was found in a man over 45 with active or convalescent COVID-19.

This CDR3 reads CASSQMGQGTEAFF. The CDR3 nucleotides are TGTGCCAGCAGCCAAATGGGACAGGGGACTGAAGCTTTCTTT. The J gene is TRBJ1-1, the V gene TRBV7-3, with 10 bases matching TRBD1. Trimming took 5 bases from V and 5 from J; bases not matched to a gene: 5. CDR3 length: 14 residues. CDR1 and CDR2 (germline): SGHTA, FQGTGA.